The clone carrying this T cell receptor beta chain showed up just once. Its antigen remains unidentified. Only in-frame clones appear in the TCRdb table, and some are missing; sequencing was by immunoSEQ multiplex PCR. This sample has approximately 120,000 clones, with roughly 90% found just once. V lost 3 bases and J 4 bases, leaving 14 bases between the germline ends. This CDR3 region has 15 residues. Germline CDR1 and CDR2: SGHNT and YYREEE (reference sequence). This record comes from a study of T cell responses to AZD1222 COVID-19 vaccine. Study-level points and caveats: The repertoires were collected only after the peak T cell response. Baseline testing showed seropositivity in only five to seven AZD1222 recipients.

This material consisted of peripheral blood, taken on day 0 of MenACWY control vaccination. This receptor was identified in an adult in good health. The chain employs TRBV5-4 and TRBJ1-3, with D possibly TRBD1 on 5 matching bases. The CDR3 nucleotides read TGTGCCAGCAGCTCTTCTATTGGGACGGGAAACACCATATATTTT. Protein: CASSSSIGTGNTIYF.